This passage covers 9 T cell receptor beta chains from one sample sequenced in a study of blood T cell repertoires in COVID-19 (dated by TCRdb to 2018 to 2020). Preparation of the library involved the immunoSEQ multiplex PCR assay. TCRdb limited this immuneACCESS table to in-frame rearrangements with V and J called. A share of clones is missing; checked studies link under half to unresolved V genes, and the rest is unexplained. The sample profile shows fewer than 250,000 clones; about nine tenths of them were found once. The top ten clones comprise around 2.8% of the sample. The sample consisted of peripheral blood. The receptors originated from a woman aged 55-69 years with acute or convalescent COVID-19.

This clone showed up just once. The gene calls are TRBV28 and TRBJ2-3, with D perhaps TRBD2 (6 bases). CDR3 length: 15 amino acids. V was pared by 6 bases and J by 0 bases, with 13 bases between. The germline gives CDR1 MDHEN, CDR2 SYDVKM. For the CDR3, the DNA is TGTGCCAGCAGCCGACTAGGATCAAGCACAGATACGCAGTATTTT. Amino acid sequence: CASSRLGSSTDTQYF.

The rearrangement joins TRBV18 to TRBJ2-7, with a possible D match to TRBD2 (5 bases). CDR1 and CDR2 (germline): KGHSH, LQKENI. This CDR3 is 12 amino acids long. V lost 3 bases and J 7 bases, leaving 10 bases between the germline ends. CDR3 protein: CASSPIRTEQYF. The CDR3 nucleotides are TGTGCCAGCTCACCCATTAGGACTGAGCAGTACTTC.

The CDR3 DNA is TGTGCCAGCAGCCAAGTTTTCGGGACAGGGGATCATGGCTACACCTTC. This encodes CASSQVFGTGDHGYTF. The V call is TRBV4-2, the J call TRBJ1-2, with 10 bases aligning to TRBD1. This CDR3 has 16 residues. Germline CDR1 is LGHNA and CDR2 is YNFKEQ. Trimming removed 1 base from V and 6 bases from J; junction bases left unmatched: 8.

This chain joins TRBV2 and TRBJ1-5; TRBD1 aligns across 9 bases. The CDR3 has 15 residues. From germline, CDR1 is SNHLY and CDR2 FYNNEI. Trimming took 8 bases from V and 2 from J; bases not matched to a gene: 7. DNA of the CDR3: TGTGCCAGCGAGGGACAGGGATTAGGCAATCAGCCCCAGCATTTT. Its translation is CASEGQGLGNQPQHF.

The chain employs TRBV5-1 and TRBJ1-2; TRBD1 aligns across 9 bases. The V gene end was trimmed by 1 base and the J gene end by 2 bases; junction bases not matched to a gene: 9. Looked up from germline, CDR1 is SGHRS and CDR2 is YFSETQ. The CDR3 loop spans 17 amino acids. The CDR3 sequence is CASSLRTGAGLNYGYTF. CDR3 DNA: TGCGCCAGCAGCTTGAGGACAGGGGCAGGACTGAACTATGGCTACACCTTC.

The J gene is TRBJ2-5, the V gene TRBV24-1; 8 nucleotides match TRBD2. From germline, CDR1 is KGHDR and CDR2 SFDVKD. This CDR3 has 15 amino acids. J was trimmed by 7 bases and V by 4 bases; bases with no gene match: 10. As DNA, the CDR3 is TGTGCCACCAGTGACCAGACTAGCGCGCCCTGGACCCAGTACTTC. Encoded protein: CATSDQTSAPWTQYF.

The chain joins TRBV3-1 (or the pseudogene TRBV3-2) to TRBJ2-7; 8 bases match TRBD1. This CDR3 has 16 amino acids. Germline V CDR1 and CDR2: LGHDT, YNNKEL (reference sequence). Trimming at V came to 2 bases and at J to 2 bases, leaving 8 bases not matched to a gene. The CDR3 reads CASSQSPRTGTYEQYF. CDR3 nucleotides: TGTGCCAGCAGCCAATCCCCCCGGACAGGGACCTACGAGCAGTACTTC.

This clone was counted once. This chain links TRBV5-1 with TRBJ1-3, with D maybe TRBD1 (6 bases). The CDR3 has 15 residues. Trimming shortened V by 4 bases and J by 2 bases, and 13 bases separated the two germline ends. CDR1 and CDR2 from the germline V gene are SGHRS and YFSETQ. CDR3 nucleotides: TGCGCCAGCAGCACCGACCCAGGGGCTGGAAACACCATATATTTT. Translated: CASSTDPGAGNTIYF. Together with reference TRBV5-1 and TRBJ1-3, the CDR3 gives the full variable domain: KAGVTQTPRYLIKTRGQQVTLSCSPISGHRSVSWYQQTPGQGLQFLFEYFSETQRNKGNFPGRFSGRQFSNSRSEMNVSTLELGDSALYLCASSTDPGAGNTIYFGEGSWLTVV.

This chain uses TRBV30 with TRBJ1-5; perhaps TRBD1 as D (6 bases). Germline loops: CDR1 GTSNPN, CDR2 SVGIG (reference sequence). The CDR3 loop spans 15 amino acids. The ends were cut back, 4 bases at V and 1 base at J, with 14 bases in the middle. The CDR3 coding sequence is TGTGCCTGGACCCCAGGGGCGGCAAGCAATCAGCCCCAGCATTTT. Its translation: CAWTPGAASNQPQHF. The complete variable domain, with remaining parts taken from reference TRBV30 and TRBJ1-5, reads SQTIHQWPATLVQPVGSPLSLECTVEGTSNPNLYWYRQAAGRGLQLLFYSVGIGQISSEVPQNLSASRPQDRQFILSSKKLLLSDSGFYLCAWTPGAASNQPQHFGDGTRLSIL.